This T cell receptor beta chain was obtained from a study of control samples from healthy donors and cancer patients. The germline V gene has CDR1 GTSNPN and CDR2 SVGIG (reference sequence). V lost 2 bases and J lost 5; bases outside the gene matches: 6. The CDR3 extends over 14 amino acids. Profiled with immunoSEQ multiplex PCR; TCRdb holds only in-frame clones, not every one. This sample has tens of thousands of clones, with just under 90% found just once. The source of this sequence is a man aged 50-59 years in good health. The sequenced material came from blood. The V gene is TRBV30, the J gene TRBJ1-5; TRBD1 agrees at 7 bases. The CDR3 protein is CAWSHRGRDQPQHF. CDR3 DNA sequence: TGTGCCTGGAGTCATAGGGGGCGCGATCAGCCCCAGCATTTT. The full variable domain, completed using reference TRBV30 and TRBJ1-5, is SQTIHQWPATLVQPVGSPLSLECTVEGTSNPNLYWYRQAAGRGLQLLFYSVGIGQISSEVPQNLSASRPQDRQFILSSKKLLLSDSGFYLCAWSHRGRDQPQHFGDGTRLSIL.